This T cell receptor beta chain originates from a study of CD8 T cells in ankylosing spondylitis. General study points: Some motif variants were previously reported in reactive arthritis synovial fluid and blood. A TCR beta motif of eight highly homologous variants appeared characteristic of ankylosing spondylitis blood.

TCRdb processed the 5' RACE reads anew with MiXCR; each CDR3 protein has one entry. The profile covers fewer than 550,000 distinct CDR3 sequences, with over 4% appearing a single time and roughly 3.2% taken by the ten largest. There are many counts of this clonotype. Its antigen is unidentified. The CDR3 length is 15 residues. Germline-derived CDR1 and CDR2 are LGHNA and YSLEER. The germline V and J ends were trimmed by 1 base and 7 bases, with 14 bases remaining between them. The specimen was blood, either unsorted or a sorted T cell fraction (not recorded which). The source of this sequence is a male donor with ankylosing spondylitis. This chain links TRBV4-3 with TRBJ1-5, with D possibly being TRBD1 (6 bases). The CDR3 protein is CASSQGTERGQPQHF. CDR3 bases: TGCGCCAGCAGCCAAGGGACAGAACGAGGGCAGCCCCAGCATTTT.